This T cell receptor beta chain is from a study of PD-1 blockade in classical Hodgkin lymphoma. Relapse was seen in all patients after autologous stem cell transplantation, and brentuximab vedotin exposure was variable. V was pared by 5 bases and J by 6 bases, with 11 bases of the junction left unmatched. The CDR3 has 16 amino acids. Clones were sequenced by immunoSEQ multiplex PCR, and TCRdb holds only the in-frame ones, with some missing. The sample includes 13,000 or so clones, more than 75% of them seen just once. Here the sequenced sample was peripheral blood mononuclear cells (PBMCs), taken at baseline. The source of this sequence is a human donor with classical Hodgkin lymphoma. The V and J genes are TRBV5-7 and TRBJ1-6; 7 bases are a match to TRBD1. Being an ORF, TRBV5-7 has a function that is uncertain. The CDR3: CASRGMDRHPNSPLHF. CDR3 in DNA: TGTGCCAGCAGGGGGATGGACAGGCACCCTAATTCACCCCTCCACTTT.